A single sample is the source of the 19 T cell receptor beta chains below, sequenced in a study of identical twins. In TCRdb, the 5' RACE reads were re-called with MiXCR into one record per CDR3 protein. Among 400,000 to 550,000 distinct CDR3 sequences, about 13% were seen once, and the ten largest hold approximately 1%. The same data also went into a second study, on yellow fever vaccine responses in identical twins.

Sequenced material: CD4+ T cells sorted from blood. The receptors shown here come from a woman aged 18-29 years in good health.

The V call is TRBV3-1, the J call TRBJ2-6; TRBD1 agrees at 8 bases. CDR1 is LGHDT and CDR2 is YNNKEL in the germline V gene (reference sequence). V gave up 8 bases and J gave up 0 bases; unmatched junction bases: 12. CDR3 size: 18 residues. In DNA form, the CDR3 reads TGTGCCAGCTGCCCCGGACAGGGAACTTTCTCTGGGGCCAACGTCCTGACTTTC. Translated, it gives CASCPGQGTFSGANVLTF. Based on the CDR3 plus reference TRBV3-1 and TRBJ2-6, the full variable domain is DTAVSQTPKYLVTQMGNDKSIKCEQNLGHDTMYWYKQDSKKFLKIMFSYNNKELIINETVPNRFSPKSPDKAHLNLHINSLELGDSAVYFCASCPGQGTFSGANVLTFGAGSRLTVL.

This clonotype was seen a few times. The chain employs TRBV7-3 and TRBJ1-6, with 7 bases identical to TRBD1. The CDR3 extends over 14 amino acids. The V and J ends lost 2 bases and 7 bases, in that order; junction bases with no gene match: 2. The germline gives CDR1 SGHTA, CDR2 FQGTGA. CDR3: CASSLQGQNSPLHF. Written as DNA, the CDR3 is TGTGCCAGCAGCTTACAGGGACAGAATTCACCCCTCCACTTT.

The genes are TRBV14 and TRBJ2-2, with D maybe TRBD2 (6 bases). The CDR3 sequence is 14 residues long. Germline V CDR1 and CDR2: SGHDN, FVKESK. V was clipped by 5 bases and J by 5 bases, with 12 bases between them. The CDR3 sequence: CASSIRDWTGELFF. Here the CDR3 DNA reads TGTGCCAGCAGCATAAGGGACTGGACCGGGGAGCTGTTTTTT. Full variable domain (remainder filled in from reference TRBV14 and TRBJ2-2): EAGVTQFPSHSVIEKGQTVTLRCDPISGHDNLYWYRRVMGKEIKFLLHFVKESKQDESGMPNNRFLAERTGGTYSTLKVQPAELEDSGVYFCASSIRDWTGELFFGEGSRLTVL.

The J gene is TRBJ2-5, the V gene TRBV9; D is perhaps TRBD1 (6 bases). Deletions cut 4 bases from V and 0 bases from J, with 22 bases between. Germline CDR1 SGDLS, CDR2 YYNGEE. This CDR3 has 18 residues. For the CDR3, the DNA is TGTGCCAGCAGCCCGAGGGCTCAGGGGTCCCTGTACCAAGAGACCCAGTACTTC. Translation: CASSPRAQGSLYQETQYF.

V and J are TRBV20-1 and TRBJ2-3, with D hard to call. CDR3 length: 11 amino acids. The ends were cut back, 2 bases at V and 3 bases at J, with 3 bases in the middle. CDR1 is DFQATT, CDR2 SNEGSKA, per germline (reference sequence). The CDR3 DNA reads as TGCAGTGCTAGAATAACAGATACGCAGTATTTT. It specifies CSARITDTQYF.

There are a few counts of this clonotype. The chain has TRBV7-2 and TRBJ2-5; 15 bases are a match to TRBD2. The junction had 2 bases not matched to a gene; V was cut back by 5 bases and J by 1 base. The germline CDR1 and CDR2 sequences are SGHTA and FQGNSA. The CDR3 loop spans 16 amino acids. This CDR3 is CASSAGLAGGQETQYF. In DNA form, the CDR3 reads TGTGCCAGCAGCGCGGGACTAGCGGGGGGCCAAGAGACCCAGTACTTC. Together with reference TRBV7-2 and TRBJ2-5, the CDR3 gives the full variable domain: GAGVSQSPSNKVTEKGKDVELRCDPISGHTALYWYRQSLGQGLEFLIYFQGNSAPDKSGLPSDRFSAERTGGSVSTLTIQRTQQEDSAVYLCASSAGLAGGQETQYFGPGTRLLVL.

CDR3 nucleotide sequence: TGTGCCAGCAGCCATGCGACTGGACCAGGGGGCACCGGGGAGCTGTTTTTT. It yields the protein CASSHATGPGGTGELFF. This chain joins TRBV4-2 and TRBJ2-2; TRBD1 matches at 7 bases. V lost 3 bases to trimming and J lost 4 bases; unmatched junction nucleotides: 11. The CDR3 runs 17 residues. Germline V gives CDR1 LGHNA, CDR2 YNFKEQ.

This clonotype was seen many times. The genes are TRBV20-1 and TRBJ1-2, with TRBD1 matching over 8 bases. V lost 3 bases to trimming and J lost 7 bases; unmatched junction nucleotides: 13. The germline gives CDR1 DFQATT, CDR2 SNEGSKA (reference sequence). This CDR3 has 15 residues. The CDR3 spells CSARKQGVKSSGYTF. The CDR3 coding sequence is TGCAGTGCTAGGAAACAGGGGGTTAAATCTAGTGGCTACACCTTC.

The chain links TRBV12-3 or TRBV12-4 to TRBJ2-1; D assignment may be TRBD1 or TRBD2 (7 bases each). This CDR3 contains 17 residues. Between the trimmed V and J ends, which lost 5 bases and 6 bases, there was a span of 23 bases. The CDR3 region is CASSPGGGQRPSNEQFF. The CDR3 DNA reads as TGTGCCAGCAGTCCAGGCGGGGGACAGAGGCCTAGCAATGAGCAGTTCTTC.

A note on this clonotype: Its ends do not fully match the called genes, so a read error is possible. V gene TRBV12-3 or TRBV12-4 combines with J gene TRBJ2-1; 11 bases are shared with TRBD2. This CDR3 is 15 amino acids long. CDR3 loop: CASRLAGGEYNEQFF. For the CDR3, the DNA is TGTGCCAGCAGGTTAGCGGGAGGGGAGTACAATGAGCAGTTCTTC.

This CDR3 is CASSPNRGELFF. The CDR3 DNA sequence: TGTGCCAGCAGCCCAAATAGAGGGGAGCTGTTTTTT. The V gene is TRBV7-2, the J gene TRBJ2-2; D unresolved. This CDR3 is 12 amino acids long. Trimming shortened V by 5 bases and J by 8 bases, and 9 bases separated the two germline ends. Germline assignment: CDR1 SGHTA and CDR2 FQGNSA.

The chain joins TRBV7-2 to TRBJ2-1; D is unresolved. V lost 2 bases, J lost 7 bases, and 15 bases lay in between. Germline-derived CDR1 and CDR2 are SGHTA and FQGNSA. The CDR3 loop spans 15 amino acids. In DNA form, the CDR3 reads TGTGCCAGCAGCTTAATGGCCCTCCTGGGTAATGAGCAGTTCTTC. Its translation: CASSLMALLGNEQFF.

This chain uses TRBV6-5 with TRBJ2-1; 8 bases map to TRBD1. Germline CDR1 is MNHEY and CDR2 is SVGAGI. Trimming removed 2 bases from V and 5 bases from J; junction bases left unmatched: 5. The CDR3 consists of 15 residues. CDR3 sequence: CASSYRGTGHNEQFF. DNA of the CDR3: TGTGCCAGCAGTTACAGGGGGACAGGCCACAATGAGCAGTTCTTC.

This chain uses TRBV11-3 with TRBJ2-3, with TRBD2 as a possible D gene (6 bases). The length of the CDR3 is 14 residues. With 1 base removed from V and 4 bases from J, the gap between germline ends came to 9 bases. From germline, CDR1 is SGHNT and CDR2 YENEEA. CDR3 loop: CASSLATGADTQYF. CDR3 in DNA: TGTGCCAGCAGCTTAGCCACGGGAGCAGATACGCAGTATTTT.

The V gene is TRBV29-1, the J gene TRBJ2-1; TRBD2 matches 7 bases. There are 16 residues in the CDR3. CDR1 is SQVTM and CDR2 is ANQGSEA in the germline V gene. V shed 2 bases, J shed 6 bases, and the junction held 13 bases outside the gene matches. The CDR3 DNA is TGCAGCGTTGAAAGGAGAGCCGGGACTAAGGGCAATGAGCAGTTCTTC. It yields the protein CSVERRAGTKGNEQFF.

This clonotype was seen only a few times. This sequence joins TRBV11-1 and TRBJ2-2, with D uncertain. The germline V gene encodes CDR1 SGHAT and CDR2 FQDESV (reference sequence). This CDR3 region has 14 residues. Deletions cut 3 bases from V and 4 bases from J, with 9 bases between. This CDR3 is CASSLNRFTGELFF. The CDR3 DNA follows: TGTGCCAGCAGCTTGAATAGATTCACCGGGGAGCTGTTTTTT.

This rearrangement joins TRBV15 to TRBJ2-6; the match to TRBD1 covers 7 bases. Trimming removed 2 bases from V and 0 bases from J; junction bases left unmatched: 7. The CDR3 runs to 18 residues. Germline V gene data show CDR1 as LNHNV and CDR2 as YYDKDF (reference sequence). CDR3 in amino acids: CATSRRPTGTSGANVLTF. The CDR3 nucleotides are TGTGCCACCAGCAGAAGGCCGACAGGGACCTCTGGGGCCAACGTCCTGACTTTC.

The chain combines TRBV5-1 with TRBJ2-3, with D unresolved. Trimming left V 4 bases short and J 0 bases short, with 12 bases between. From germline, CDR1 is SGHRS and CDR2 YFSETQ. The CDR3 has 15 residues. Written as DNA, the CDR3 is TGCGCCAGCAGCGTACCAAATCCTAGCACAGATACGCAGTATTTT. As protein: CASSVPNPSTDTQYF.

This clonotype was counted many times. V gene TRBV20-1 combines with J gene TRBJ2-3, with 10 bases aligning to TRBD2. CDR3 size: 17 residues. Per the germline V gene, CDR1 is DFQATT and CDR2 is SNEGSKA (reference sequence). Trimming took 2 bases from V and 1 from J; bases not matched to a gene: 9. The CDR3 DNA sequence: TGCAGTGCTAGATTCGGGTTAACTAGCGGGGGCACAGATACGCAGTATTTT. As protein: CSARFGLTSGGTDTQYF.